The rows below give T cell receptor beta chains drawn from one sample of a study of shared clonotypes between healthy human individuals. This table comes from immunoSEQ multiplex PCR, and its TCRdb copy is limited to in-frame clones, with some not included. The sample has 550,000 to 750,000 clones, 92% seen once. What was sequenced was naive CD8+ T cells sorted from blood. These receptors were taken from a man younger than 40 in good health. The CDR3 runs from the conserved cysteine through the conserved F or W. A D gene is named only where the DNA matches it firmly. Some rows have no size entry. The others give once, few or many, or a class for an expanded clone.

V gene,J gene,clone size,D gene,CDR3 DNA,CDR3 protein
TRBV7-8,TRBJ2-3,-,TRBD2,TGTGCCAGCAGCAGCGGACTAGCGGGAGTCATTGGCACAGATACGCAGTATTTT,CASSSGLAGVIGTDTQYF
TRBV6-6,TRBJ1-5,-,-,TGTGCCAGCAGTTACTTTGGGGGGACCAGCAATCAGCCCCAGCATTTT,CASSYFGGTSNQPQHF
TRBV5-1,TRBJ1-3,once,-,TGCGCCAGCAGCACGGAAGGACAGATTTCTGGAAACACCATATATTTT,CASSTEGQISGNTIYF
TRBV10-3,TRBJ2-7,-,TRBD1,TGTGCCATCAGTGGGGGGGACAGGATCGACGAGCAGTACTTC,CAISGGDRIDEQYF
TRBV5-1,TRBJ2-6,-,-,TGCGCCAGCAGGTTTGCAACAGGGCCTGGGGCCAACGTCCTGACTTTC,CASRFATGPGANVLTF
TRBV10-2,TRBJ2-5,-,-,TGCGCCAGCAGAGAGGTTGGCCAAGAGACCCAGTACTTC,CASREVGQETQYF
TRBV27,TRBJ1-1,once,TRBD1,TGTGCCAGCAGTTCGGACAGGGGAGGTACTGAAGCTTTCTTT,CASSSDRGGTEAFF
TRBV28,TRBJ1-2,once,-,TGTGCCAGCATGGGAAGCCGCGAACCTTATGGCTACACCTTC,CASMGSREPYGYTF
TRBV7-9,TRBJ2-5,-,TRBD2,TGTGCCAGCAGACTAGCGGGAACACACCAAAGCGAGACCCAGTACTTC,CASRLAGTHQSETQYF
TRBV6-1,TRBJ2-7,-,TRBD2,TGTTCCAGCACCCCGGGACTAGCTCTTTACGAGCAGTACTTC,CSSTPGLALYEQYF
TRBV6-6,TRBJ2-7,-,TRBD2,TGTGCCAGCAGTTACTCGACACTAGCGGGCTACGAGCAGTACTTC,CASSYSTLAGYEQYF
TRBV7-9,TRBJ1-3,-,-,TGTGCCAGCAGCTTAGTGGACAGCCGGCCTGGAAACACCATATATTTT,CASSLVDSRPGNTIYF
TRBV11-2,TRBJ1-4,once,-,TGTGCCAGCAGCTTAGGACAGTCGGCTAATGAAAAACTGTTTTTT,CASSLGQSANEKLFF
TRBV5-6,TRBJ1-2,-,TRBD1,TGTGCCAGCAGCCCGCGACAGGGGGAGAGCTATGGCTACACCTTC,CASSPRQGESYGYTF
TRBV11-2,TRBJ2-7,few,-,TGTGCCAGCAGCTCATCCGGGACCCCGGGCGAGCAGTACTTC,CASSSSGTPGEQYF
TRBV4-3,TRBJ1-3,once,-,TGCGCCAGCAGCCAAGAAGTGGGGACCTCTGGAAACACCATATATTTT,CASSQEVGTSGNTIYF
TRBV4-1,TRBJ2-1,-,TRBD1,TGCGCCAGCAGCCAAGACCCAGGGGGCTCCTACAATGAGCAGTTCTTC,CASSQDPGGSYNEQFF
TRBV4-3,TRBJ2-1,-,-,TGCGCCAGCAGCCAGGACGGCCGGGGGATCGATGAGCAGTTCTTC,CASSQDGRGIDEQFF
TRBV30,TRBJ2-2,-,-,TGTGCCTGGAAGGGGTCCGGGGAGCTGTTTTTT,CAWKGSGELFF
TRBV4-1,TRBJ2-1,-,TRBD2,TGCGCCAGCAGCCAAGCTGGGGGGGAGGGGTCCTACAATGAGCAGTTCTTC,CASSQAGGEGSYNEQFF
TRBV7-9,TRBJ2-1,-,-,TGTGCCAGCAGCTCCCCGTGGAATGAGCAGTTCTTC,CASSSPWNEQFF
TRBV4-3,TRBJ1-1,-,-,TGCGCCAGCAGCCCGGGACCTAAAGACACTGAAGCTTTCTTT,CASSPGPKDTEAFF
TRBV27,TRBJ2-1,once,TRBD2,TGTGCCACCTCAGTGGGGGAGGGATCCTACAATGAGCAGTTCTTC,CATSVGEGSYNEQFF
TRBV27,TRBJ2-2,-,-,TGTGCCAGCAGTTCAGGAGTGAACACCGGGGAGCTGTTTTTT,CASSSGVNTGELFF
TRBV19,TRBJ1-2,-,TRBD1,TGTGCCAGTAGTGTCGACAGGGGACTCCCCTATGGCTACACCTTC,CASSVDRGLPYGYTF
TRBV29-1,TRBJ1-2,-,-,TGCAGCGTTGATCCAGACTATGGCTACACCTTC,CSVDPDYGYTF
TRBV7-9,TRBJ1-6,-,TRBD1,TGTGCCAGCAGCTTAGGGGACAGGGGTTCACCCCTCCACTTT,CASSLGDRGSPLHF
TRBV28,TRBJ1-1,-,-,TGTGCCAGCAGTTTATGGACGGACAAAGCGAACACTGAAGCTTTCTTT,CASSLWTDKANTEAFF
TRBV7-6,TRBJ2-2,-,-,TGTGCCAGCAGCTTAGTTGCAGGGGGGACTACCGGGGAGCTGTTTTTT,CASSLVAGGTTGELFF
TRBV15,TRBJ2-7,-,TRBD2,TGTGCCACCAGTATTTGGGACGGGGGGACCTACGAGCAGTACTTC,CATSIWDGGTYEQYF
TRBV7-3,TRBJ2-1,-,-,TGTGCCAGCAGCCCCTCCCGGGGAACCTACAATGAGCAGTTCTTC,CASSPSRGTYNEQFF
TRBV6-1,TRBJ1-4,-,-,TGTGCCAGCCGAGGGGGGCTGAGTGAAAAACTGTTTTTT,CASRGGLSEKLFF
TRBV27,TRBJ2-7,-,TRBD2,TGTGCCAGCAGCCCGTACCAGGTCTCCGGGGGGTCCTACGAGCAGTACTTC,CASSPYQVSGGSYEQYF
TRBV15,TRBJ1-2,-,-,TGTGCCACCAGCAGTGGGGGTTGGGGCTACACCTTC,CATSSGGWGYTF
TRBV29-1,TRBJ2-1,-,-,TGCAGCGTTGAAGATCGGGGCGGCAGGGAGGATGAGCAGTTCTTC,CSVEDRGGREDEQFF
TRBV7-8,TRBJ2-7,-,-,TGTGCCAGCAGCCAACGACGATGGCCCTCCTACGAGCAGTACTTC,CASSQRRWPSYEQYF
TRBV7-9,TRBJ2-5,once,TRBD1,TGTGCCAGCAGCTCGTTGGGACAGGGGGTTGAGACCCAGTACTTC,CASSSLGQGVETQYF
TRBV5-4,TRBJ2-2,-,TRBD2,TGTGCCAGCAGCCCAAGACTAGCGGGAGTTGCCGGGGAGCTGTTTTTT,CASSPRLAGVAGELFF
TRBV2,TRBJ2-7,-,TRBD2,TGTGCCAGCAGTATTTATAGCGGGAACTACGAGCAGTACTTC,CASSIYSGNYEQYF
TRBV5-1,TRBJ2-5,-,TRBD2,TGCGCCAGCAGCTCCGGCGATACAGCGGGAGCTAGGGAGACCCAGTACTTC,CASSSGDTAGARETQYF
TRBV7-9,TRBJ2-3,once,-,TGTGCCAGCAGCCCCGCGGACTACCATACGCAGTATTTT,CASSPADYHTQYF
TRBV28,TRBJ2-7,-,TRBD2,TGTGCCAGTTTTAAGACTAGCGGGAGGTACGAGCAGTACTTC,CASFKTSGRYEQYF
TRBV4-3,TRBJ2-7,-,-,TGCGCCAGCAGCCAAGACAGGGTTGGCTACGAGCAGTACTTC,CASSQDRVGYEQYF
TRBV27,TRBJ2-2,-,-,TGTGCCAGCAGTTTTTACCCGGGAGTCACCGGGGAGCTGTTTTTT,CASSFYPGVTGELFF
TRBV9,TRBJ1-5,once,-,TGTGCCAGCAGCGTAGAGTCTGGGGGCAATCAGCCCCAGCATTTT,CASSVESGGNQPQHF
TRBV4-3,TRBJ1-2,-,-,TGCGCCAGCAGCCAAGATCTGCCAGGAGCCTATGGCTACACCTTC,CASSQDLPGAYGYTF
TRBV28,TRBJ2-3,-,-,TGTGCCAGCAATCAACCGGGACCGCCTAGCACAGATACGCAGTATTTT,CASNQPGPPSTDTQYF
TRBV9,TRBJ2-3,-,-,TGTGCCAGTCAGGCGGCAGCAGATACGCAGTATTTT,CASQAAADTQYF
TRBV5-5,TRBJ2-2,-,-,TGTGCCAGCAGTCCCCCAGGGACCGGGGAGCTGTTTTTT,CASSPPGTGELFF
TRBV14,TRBJ2-7,-,-,TGTGCCAGCAGCCAATCGGACGGCTACGAGCAGTACTTC,CASSQSDGYEQYF
TRBV6-1,TRBJ1-2,-,-,TGTGCCAGCAGAACCCTCGGGGCCTATAACTATGGCTACACCTTC,CASRTLGAYNYGYTF
TRBV19,TRBJ2-2,-,TRBD1,TGTGCCAGTAGTCCCCGCCAAGGGGGCGCGAACACCGGGGAGCTGTTTTTT,CASSPRQGGANTGELFF
TRBV7-2,TRBJ2-7,-,-,TGTGCCAGCAGCTACTACCTCTCCTACGAGCAGTACTTC,CASSYYLSYEQYF
TRBV4-1,TRBJ2-1,-,-,TGCGCCAGCAGCCAAGTTGGGGGAAATGAGCAGTTCTTC,CASSQVGGNEQFF